The present entry profiles one TCR beta chain with its context. Its cognate antigen is unknown. Germline CDR1 reads SGHRS; CDR2 reads YFSETQ. The V and J ends lost 0 bases and 4 bases respectively, with 12 bases between them. This CDR3 contains 15 residues. The sample belongs to a study of beta chain features in type 1 diabetes. Every bit of the isolated RNA underwent reverse transcription, so sequencing read expressed TCRB transcripts. Method: immunoSEQ multiplex PCR; TCRdb's copy keeps in-frame clones and lacks some. The data contain 500,000 to 650,000 clones, 9.5% to 15% of them singletons. A heparinised blood draw that averaged approximately 110 mL was obtained once from each donor. Cell sorting via CD45RO/CCR7/CD25/CD127/CD95/CD27 was performed to obtain CD4+ naive, central memory, regulatory and stem cell-like memory cells. Each sorted population was over 98% pure. Study observations and caveats: Moderate yet significant TCRB CDR3 shortening was seen in Type 1 diabetes patients in all four CD4+ subsets.

The sample taken for sequencing was naive CD4+ T cells from blood. The genes are TRBV5-1 and TRBJ2-3, with D possibly called TRBD1 or TRBD2 (6 bases each). This TCR came from a man younger than 45 with type 1 diabetes. DNA of the CDR3: TGCGCCAGCAGCTTGGCCGCAGGGGACTCAGATACGCAGTATTTT. It codes for CASSLAAGDSDTQYF.